The 17 T cell receptor beta chains below come from one sample, sequenced in a study of T cells in women clearing cervical HPV infection. Generated by immunoSEQ multiplex PCR, the TCRdb table keeps only in-frame clones and is missing some. The listing contains about 33,000 clones. The sample consisted of blood buffy coat. All receptors derive from a woman aged 18 to 75 with a cervical HPV16 infection that either progressed to CIN3+ or cleared (not recorded which).

Notes on this clone: The read terminates 3 residues ahead of where the CDR3 ends, so the germline J gene completes it. The V gene is TRBV5-5, the J gene TRBJ2-7; D gene ambiguous. This CDR3 contains 14 residues. The germline gives CDR1 SGHKS, CDR2 YYEKEE (reference sequence). The V gene lost 2 bases and the J gene lost 0 bases, with 9 bases spanning the gap. The part of the CDR3 DNA that was read is TGTGCCAGCAGCTTAGGGTGGAGCTCCTACGAG. Its translation: CASSLGWSSYE. The whole CDR3 sequence reads CASSLGWSSYEQYF.

Concerning this clone: The read finishes 3 residues shy of the CDR3 end, and the germline J gene is used to complete it. The chain uses TRBV20-1 and TRBJ1-5; D is unresolved. The V and J ends lost 0 bases and 5 bases respectively, with 8 bases between them. CDR1 and CDR2 from the germline V gene are DFQATT and SNEGSKA (reference sequence). This CDR3 comprises 13 residues. The sequenced part of the CDR3 DNA is TGCAGTGCTAGAGATGAAGCCGATCAGCCC. It is translated as CSARDEADQP. Given in full, the CDR3 is CSARDEADQPQHF.

This CDR3 is CASSLSVNEKLFF. The sequenced part of the CDR3 DNA is TGTGCCAGCAGCTTGTCGGTTAATGAAAAA. The gene calls are TRBV11-2 and TRBJ1-4, with D unclear. The read terminates 3 residues ahead of where the CDR3 ends, so the germline J gene completes it. This CDR3 has 13 residues. Trimming cost V 3 bases and J 4 bases, with 6 bases left between them. Looked up from germline, CDR1 is SGHAT and CDR2 is FQNNGV.

About this clone itself: The read ends 3 residues before the CDR3 terminus; that terminus is restored from the germline J gene. This sequence joins TRBV19 and TRBJ1-2; possible D gene TRBD1, 6 bases. Germline V lookup: CDR1 LNHDA, CDR2 SQIVND (reference sequence). The CDR3 has 17 amino acids. CDR3 DNA (partial): TGTGCCAGTACCCGGACTAGCGGGGGCGGGGCCAAAAACATC. This codes for CASTRTSGGGAKNI. From start to end, the CDR3 is CASTRTSGGGAKNIYTF.

On this clone itself: The read finishes 3 residues shy of the CDR3 end, and the germline J gene is used to complete it. The chain uses TRBV7-9 and TRBJ2-1; 7 bases line up with TRBD2. The CDR3 is 14 amino acids. CDR1 and CDR2 (germline): SEHNR, FQNEAQ (reference sequence). J lost 0 bases, V lost 7 bases, and 3 bases had no gene match. This CDR3 reads CASNGGGSYNEQFF. The covered CDR3 bases are TGTGCCAGCAATGGCGGGGGCTCCTACAATGAG.

This chain's CDR3 is CASSQEVLAGDYNEQFF. CDR3 bases read: TGTGCCAGCAGCCAAGAGGTGCTAGCGGGGGACTACAATGAG. The chain joins TRBV14 to TRBJ2-1; 10 nucleotides align to TRBD2. The read falls 3 residues short of the CDR3 end, and the missing part is taken from the germline J gene. CDR3 length equals 17 residues. The J segment lost 3 bases and the V segment lost 0 bases, leaving 5 bases of the junction unmatched. Germline V lookup: CDR1 SGHDN, CDR2 FVKESK.

In the case of this clone: The read ends 3 residues shy of where the CDR3 ends; the end is completed using the germline J gene. This chain connects TRBV5-6 to TRBJ1-5; D ambiguous. Germline CDR1 reads SGHDT; CDR2 reads YYEEEE. The germline V and J ends were trimmed by 0 bases and 0 bases, with 7 bases remaining between them. CDR3 length: 15 amino acids. CDR3 loop: CASSLDRDSNQPQHF. CDR3 bases read: TGTGCCAGCAGCTTGGACAGAGATAGCAATCAGCCC.

Notes on this clone: The read ends 3 residues shy of where the CDR3 ends; the end is completed using the germline J gene. The rearrangement links TRBV6-1 to TRBJ1-1; D may be TRBD1 (6 bases). This CDR3 spans 14 amino acids. The germline V and J ends were trimmed by 3 bases and 0 bases, with 8 bases remaining between them. The V gene's germline CDR1 is MNHNS and CDR2 SASEGT. CDR3 DNA (partial): TGTGCCAGCAGTGAGGGACATTTGAACACTGAA. It is translated as CASSEGHLNTE. The CDR3 in full is CASSEGHLNTEAFF.

Notes on this clone: With the read ending 3 residues before the CDR3 end, the germline J gene is used to fill in that end. The chain couples TRBV2 to TRBJ1-2, with D unresolved. V shed 6 bases and J shed 4 bases, with 9 bases lying between them. Looked up from germline, CDR1 is SNHLY and CDR2 is FYNNEI. The CDR3 contains 12 residues. The covered CDR3 bases are TGTGCCAGCAGCGAAAAGGGCTATGGC. Protein sequence: CASSEKGYG. The whole CDR3 sequence reads CASSEKGYGYTF.

As to this clone: Read coverage stops 3 residues before the CDR3 terminus; the germline J gene supplies the remainder. The rearrangement uses TRBV20-1 and TRBJ2-5; 11 nucleotides align to TRBD2. Trimming at V came to 5 bases and at J to 2 bases, leaving 10 bases not matched to a gene. Germline loops: CDR1 DFQATT, CDR2 SNEGSKA (reference sequence). This CDR3 contains 16 residues. CDR3 bases read: TGCAGTGCTCAGGGAGATAGCGGGAGGGGTCAAGAGACC. Encoded protein: CSAQGDSGRGQET. The entire CDR3 protein reads CSAQGDSGRGQETQYF.

As concerns this clone: The read ends 3 residues shy of where the CDR3 ends; the end is completed using the germline J gene. The genes are TRBV30 and TRBJ2-2; D gene unclear. V was trimmed by 0 bases and J by 4 bases, leaving 9 bases between them. Germline V gene sequence: CDR1 GTSNPN, CDR2 SVGIG (reference sequence). This CDR3 is built from 14 residues. The CDR3 DNA, read in part, is TGTGCCTGGAGTGTCGTAGGGTCCACCGGGGAG. Translation gives CAWSVVGSTGE. The CDR3 in full is CAWSVVGSTGELFF.

As concerns this clone: The read comes to an end 3 residues before the CDR3 does, leaving the germline J gene to fill in the end. V is TRBV13 and J is TRBJ2-1, with TRBD1 matching 11 bases. The CDR3 covers 15 residues. Germline CDR1 and CDR2: PRHDT and FYEKMQ (reference sequence). J lost 2 bases, V lost 6 bases, and 3 bases had no gene match. Incomplete CDR3 DNA: TGTGCCAGCAGAGGACAGGGGGCCCCCTACAATGAG. Translating gives CASRGQGAPYNE. From start to end, the CDR3 is CASRGQGAPYNEQFF.

A note on this clone: Sequencing ends 3 residues short of the CDR3 end; the germline J gene provides the rest. The chain has TRBV24-1 and TRBJ1-1; TRBD1 might be the D (5 bases). Looked up from germline, CDR1 is KGHDR and CDR2 is SFDVKD. V was pared by 7 bases and J by 1 base, with 9 bases between. The CDR3 length is 13 residues. The CDR3 sequence is CATRGLPNTEAFF. CDR3 DNA (partial): TGTGCCACCAGGGGACTTCCGAACACTGAA.

Regarding this clone: The read terminates 3 residues before the CDR3 end, so the remaining end is supplied by the germline J gene. The chain links TRBV30 to TRBJ2-1, with D possibly being TRBD2 (5 bases). Trimming left V 0 bases short and J 6 bases short, with 6 bases between. The germline V gene has CDR1 GTSNPN and CDR2 SVGIG (reference sequence). CDR3 length equals 12 residues. The CDR3 spells CAWSVTSNEQFF. CDR3 DNA, as far as it was read: TGTGCCTGGAGTGTAACTAGCAATGAG. The full variable domain, completed using reference TRBV30 and TRBJ2-1, is SQTIHQWPATLVQPVGSPLSLECTVEGTSNPNLYWYRQAAGRGLQLLFYSVGIGQISSEVPQNLSASRPQDRQFILSSKKLLLSDSGFYLCAWSVTSNEQFFGPGTRLTVL.

Remarks on this clone: The read ends 3 residues early relative to the CDR3; the germline J gene fills the gap. This chain joins TRBV3-1 (or the pseudogene TRBV3-2) and TRBJ2-2; 10 bases are shared with TRBD2. Germline V lookup: CDR1 LGHDT, CDR2 YNNKEL (reference sequence). The CDR3 spans 16 residues. The V segment lost 0 bases and the J segment 5 bases; nucleotides outside the gene matches: 3. The chain's CDR3 is CASSQDSGGSTGELFF. Incomplete CDR3 DNA: TGTGCCAGCAGCCAAGATAGCGGGGGGAGTACCGGGGAG.

Concerning this clone itself: The read halts 3 residues ahead of the CDR3 end, with the missing end drawn from the germline J gene. The chain recombines TRBV12-3 or TRBV12-4 with TRBJ2-7; TRBD1 matches at 11 bases. Trimming took 3 bases from V and 6 from J; bases not matched to a gene: 4. The CDR3 has 14 amino acids. CDR3 DNA, as far as it was read: TGTGCCAGCAGTTTTAGGGACAGGGGGTTCGAG. Protein product: CASSFRDRGFE. From start to end, the CDR3 is CASSFRDRGFEQYF.

As concerns this clone: The CDR3 is cut off 3 residues early in the read; its end comes from the germline J gene. The chain uses TRBV12-3 or TRBV12-4 and TRBJ1-6, with D maybe TRBD1 (5 bases). V lost 3 bases, J lost 7 bases, and 13 bases lay in between. CDR3 size: 15 residues. CDR3 amino acids: CASSFRGTTNSPLHF. The part of the CDR3 DNA that was read is TGTGCCAGCAGTTTTCGGGGGACGACAAATTCACCC.